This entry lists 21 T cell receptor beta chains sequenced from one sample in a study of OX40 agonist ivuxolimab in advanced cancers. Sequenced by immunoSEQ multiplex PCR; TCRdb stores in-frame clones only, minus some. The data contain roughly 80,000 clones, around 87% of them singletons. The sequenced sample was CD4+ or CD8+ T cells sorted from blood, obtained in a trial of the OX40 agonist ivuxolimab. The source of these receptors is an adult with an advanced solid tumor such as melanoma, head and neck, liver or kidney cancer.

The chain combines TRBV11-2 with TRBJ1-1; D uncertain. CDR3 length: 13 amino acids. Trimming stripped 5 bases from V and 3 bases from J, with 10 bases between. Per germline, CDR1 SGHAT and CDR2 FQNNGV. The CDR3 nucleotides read TGTGCCAGCAGCCCCACCGGTGACACTGAAGCTTTCTTT. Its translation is CASSPTGDTEAFF.

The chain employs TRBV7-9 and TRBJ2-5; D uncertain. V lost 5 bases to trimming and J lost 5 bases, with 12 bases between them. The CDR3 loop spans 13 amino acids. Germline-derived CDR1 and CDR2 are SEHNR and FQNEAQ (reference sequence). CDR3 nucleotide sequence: TGTGCCAGCAGCCTCCCGCCCACGGAGACCCAGTACTTC. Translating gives CASSLPPTETQYF.

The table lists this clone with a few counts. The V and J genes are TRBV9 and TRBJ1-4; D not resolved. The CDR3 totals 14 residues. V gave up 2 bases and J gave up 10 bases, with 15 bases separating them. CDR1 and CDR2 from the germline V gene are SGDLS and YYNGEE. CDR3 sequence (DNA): TGTGCCAGCAGCGTCGGCAGCCAGAAGGGAAAACTGTTTTTT. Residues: CASSVGSQKGKLFF.

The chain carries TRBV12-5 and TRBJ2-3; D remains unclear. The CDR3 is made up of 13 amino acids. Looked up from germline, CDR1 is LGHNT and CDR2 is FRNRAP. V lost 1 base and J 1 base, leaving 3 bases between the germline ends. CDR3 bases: TGTGCTAGTGGTTTGGATGGCACAGATACGCAGTATTTT. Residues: CASGLDGTDTQYF.

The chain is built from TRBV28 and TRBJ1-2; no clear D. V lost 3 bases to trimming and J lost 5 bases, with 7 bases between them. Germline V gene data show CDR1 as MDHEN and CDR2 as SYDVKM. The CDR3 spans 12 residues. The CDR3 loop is CASSLNTYGYTF. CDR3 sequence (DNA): TGTGCCAGCAGTTTGAATACGTATGGCTACACCTTC.

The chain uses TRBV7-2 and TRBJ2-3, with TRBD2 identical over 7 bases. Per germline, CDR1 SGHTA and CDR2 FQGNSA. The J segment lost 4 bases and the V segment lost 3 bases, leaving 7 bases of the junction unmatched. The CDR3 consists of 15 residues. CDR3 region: CASSLTSLGPDTQYF. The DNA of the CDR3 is TGTGCCAGCAGCTTGACTAGCCTCGGCCCAGATACGCAGTATTTT.

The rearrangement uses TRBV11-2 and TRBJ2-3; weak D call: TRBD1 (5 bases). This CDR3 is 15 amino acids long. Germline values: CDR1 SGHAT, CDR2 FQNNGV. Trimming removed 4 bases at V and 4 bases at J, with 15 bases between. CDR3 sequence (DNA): TGTGCCAGCAGCTCCGACAGACAAAAGGCAGATACGCAGTATTTT. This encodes CASSSDRQKADTQYF. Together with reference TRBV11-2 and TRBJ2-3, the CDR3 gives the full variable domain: EAGVAQSPRYKIIEKRQSVAFWCNPISGHATLYWYQQILGQGPKLLIQFQNNGVVDDSQLPKDRFSAERLKGVDSTLKIQPAKLEDSAVYLCASSSDRQKADTQYFGPGTRLTVL.

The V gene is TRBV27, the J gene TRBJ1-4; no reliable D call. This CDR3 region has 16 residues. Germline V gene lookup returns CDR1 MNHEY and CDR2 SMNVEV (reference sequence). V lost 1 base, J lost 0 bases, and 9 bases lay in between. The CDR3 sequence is CASSLLKAPTNEKLFF. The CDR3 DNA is TGTGCCAGCAGTTTATTGAAGGCCCCAACTAATGAAAAACTGTTTTTT. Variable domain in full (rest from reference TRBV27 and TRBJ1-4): EAQVTQNPRYLITVTGKKLTVTCSQNMNHEYMSWYRQDPGLGLRQIYYSMNVEVTDKGDVPEGYKVSRKEKRNFPLILESPSPNQTSLYFCASSLLKAPTNEKLFFGSGTQLSVL.

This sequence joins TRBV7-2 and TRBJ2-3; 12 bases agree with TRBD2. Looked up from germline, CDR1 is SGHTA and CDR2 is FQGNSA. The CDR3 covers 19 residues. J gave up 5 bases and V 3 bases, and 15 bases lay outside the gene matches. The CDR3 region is CASSLRGPLPGLAGDTQYF. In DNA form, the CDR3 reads TGTGCCAGCAGCTTGCGGGGACCGCTCCCGGGACTAGCGGGAGATACGCAGTATTTT.

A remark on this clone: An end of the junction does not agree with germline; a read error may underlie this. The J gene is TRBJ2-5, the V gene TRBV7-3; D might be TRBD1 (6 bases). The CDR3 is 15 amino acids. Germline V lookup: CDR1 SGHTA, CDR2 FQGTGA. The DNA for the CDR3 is TGTGCCAGCAGCTTAACGCAAAACAGGGAAGAGATCCAGTACTTC. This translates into CASSLTQNREEIQYF.

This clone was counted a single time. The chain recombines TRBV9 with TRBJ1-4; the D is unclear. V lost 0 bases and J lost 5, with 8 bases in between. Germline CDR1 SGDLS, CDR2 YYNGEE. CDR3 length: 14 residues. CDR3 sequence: CASSVAHSNEKLFF. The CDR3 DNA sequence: TGTGCCAGCAGCGTAGCTCACAGCAATGAAAAACTGTTTTTT.

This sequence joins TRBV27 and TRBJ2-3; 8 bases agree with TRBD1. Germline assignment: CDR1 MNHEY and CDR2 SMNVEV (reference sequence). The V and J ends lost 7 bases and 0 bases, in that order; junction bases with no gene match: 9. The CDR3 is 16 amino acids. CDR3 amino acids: CASKRWGQDSTDTQYF. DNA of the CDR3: TGTGCCAGCAAAAGATGGGGACAGGATAGCACAGATACGCAGTATTTT.

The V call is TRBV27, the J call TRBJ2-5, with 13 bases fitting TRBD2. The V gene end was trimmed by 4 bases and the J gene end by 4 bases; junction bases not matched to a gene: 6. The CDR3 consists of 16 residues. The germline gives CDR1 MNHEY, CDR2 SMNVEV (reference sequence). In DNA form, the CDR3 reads TGTGCCAGCAGTTCCCCTCGGACTAGCGGGGGAGAGACCCAGTACTTC. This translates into CASSSPRTSGGETQYF.

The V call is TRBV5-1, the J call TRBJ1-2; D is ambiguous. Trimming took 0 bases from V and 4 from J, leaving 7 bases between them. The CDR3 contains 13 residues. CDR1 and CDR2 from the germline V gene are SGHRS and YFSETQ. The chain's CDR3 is CASSLDSLYGYTF. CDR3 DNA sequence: TGCGCCAGCAGCTTGGACAGCCTCTATGGCTACACCTTC.

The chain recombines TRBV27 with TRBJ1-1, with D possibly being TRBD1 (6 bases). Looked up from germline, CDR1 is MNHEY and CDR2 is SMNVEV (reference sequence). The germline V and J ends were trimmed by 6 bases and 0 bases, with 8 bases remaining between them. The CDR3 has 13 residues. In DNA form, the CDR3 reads TGTGCCAGCAGACGGACAGTGAACACTGAAGCTTTCTTT. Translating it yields CASRRTVNTEAFF.

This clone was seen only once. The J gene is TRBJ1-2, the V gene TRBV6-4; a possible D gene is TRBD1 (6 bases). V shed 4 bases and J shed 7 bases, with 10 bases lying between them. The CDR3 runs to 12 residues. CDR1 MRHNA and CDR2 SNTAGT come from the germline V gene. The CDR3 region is CASSAPTGGYTF. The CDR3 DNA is TGTGCCAGCAGTGCTCCGACAGGTGGCTACACCTTC.

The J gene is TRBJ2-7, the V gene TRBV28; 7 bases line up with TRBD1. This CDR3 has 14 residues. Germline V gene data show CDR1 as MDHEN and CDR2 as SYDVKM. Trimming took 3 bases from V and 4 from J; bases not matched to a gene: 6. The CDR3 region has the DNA TGTGCCAGCAGTTTTTCGGGACAGCAATACGAGCAGTACTTC. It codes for CASSFSGQQYEQYF.

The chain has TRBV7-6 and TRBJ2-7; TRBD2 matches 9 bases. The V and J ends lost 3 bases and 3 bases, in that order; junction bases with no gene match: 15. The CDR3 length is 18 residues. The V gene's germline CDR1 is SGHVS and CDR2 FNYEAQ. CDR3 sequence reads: CASSFNPEPGTSIYEQYF. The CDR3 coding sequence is TGTGCCAGCAGCTTTAACCCCGAGCCCGGGACTAGCATCTACGAGCAGTACTTC.

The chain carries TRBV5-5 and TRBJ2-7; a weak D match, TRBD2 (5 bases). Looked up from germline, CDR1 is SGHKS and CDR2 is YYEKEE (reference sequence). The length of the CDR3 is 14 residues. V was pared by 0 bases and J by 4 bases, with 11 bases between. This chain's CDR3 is CASSLDVRRYEQYF. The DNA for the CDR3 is TGTGCCAGCAGCTTGGATGTCAGGAGGTACGAGCAGTACTTC.

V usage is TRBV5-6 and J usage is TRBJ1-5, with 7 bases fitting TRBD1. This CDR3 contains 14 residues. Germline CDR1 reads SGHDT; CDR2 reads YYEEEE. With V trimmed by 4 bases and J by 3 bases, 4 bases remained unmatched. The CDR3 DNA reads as TGTGCCAGCAGCCCGGGACAGCACAATCAGCCCCAGCATTTT. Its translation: CASSPGQHNQPQHF.

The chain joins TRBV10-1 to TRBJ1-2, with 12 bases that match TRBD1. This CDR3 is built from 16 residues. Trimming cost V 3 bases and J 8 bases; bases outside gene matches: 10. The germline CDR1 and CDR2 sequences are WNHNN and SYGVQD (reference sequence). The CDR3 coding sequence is TGCGCCAGCAGTGACCGGGACAGGGGGCAACTGGGAGGCTACACCTTC. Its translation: CASSDRDRGQLGGYTF.